Presented here are 24 T cell receptor beta chains from one specimen sequenced in a study of CD8 T cells in ankylosing spondylitis. Study conclusions and caveats: Ankylosing spondylitis blood appeared to be characterized by a TCR beta motif of several highly homologous variants.

Via MiXCR, TCRdb re-called the 5' RACE reads, giving one row per CDR3 protein. This sample yields 450,000 to 550,000 distinct CDR3 sequences, of which less than 6% are seen a single time; 3% to 4% belongs to the top ten. Their target antigens are unknown. Sequences were obtained from blood, either unsorted or a sorted T cell fraction (not recorded which). Receptor source: a male donor with ankylosing spondylitis.

This clonotype was detected ten times or more. CDR3 protein: CAWSEGSGRWDPKNIQYF. The CDR3 nucleotides read TGTGCCTGGAGTGAGGGTAGCGGGAGGTGGGACCCCAAAAACATTCAGTACTTC. The rearrangement uses TRBV30 and TRBJ2-4, with 10 bases matching TRBD2. Germline V lookup: CDR1 GTSNPN, CDR2 SVGIG (reference sequence). The CDR3 consists of 18 residues. J was trimmed by 2 bases and V by 1 base; bases with no gene match: 11.

This clonotype appeared many times. The chain is built from TRBV27 and TRBJ1-6; D unresolved. Germline CDR1 MNHEY, CDR2 SMNVEV (reference sequence). The CDR3 runs to 15 residues. V dropped 5 bases and J dropped 8 bases, with 16 bases sitting between them. The CDR3, as DNA: TGTGCCAGCAGTCTATTCCGGGGTCCGTATTCACCCCTCCACTTT. Translating gives CASSLFRGPYSPLHF.

This clonotype has a handful of counts. The V and J genes are TRBV7-8 and TRBJ2-1; 7 bases are shared with TRBD2. CDR3 length: 16 residues. Germline V gene lookup returns CDR1 SGHVS and CDR2 FQNEAQ. V shed 5 bases and J 0 bases; nucleotides not matched to a gene: 7. The CDR3 coding sequence is TGTGCCAGCAGCCCTCTAGCGGAGAGCTCCTACAATGAGCAGTTCTTC. Amino acid sequence: CASSPLAESSYNEQFF.

The rearrangement uses TRBV29-1 and TRBJ2-3; D remains ambiguous. CDR1 is SQVTM, CDR2 ANQGSEA, per germline. V lost 6 bases and J lost 4, with 14 bases in between. The CDR3 totals 13 residues. CDR3 sequence reads: CSVMVGNPDTQYF. In nucleotides, the CDR3 is TGCAGCGTCATGGTAGGGAACCCAGATACGCAGTATTTT.

This clonotype was found a few times. This sequence joins TRBV20-1 and TRBJ1-3; D is unresolved. The ends were cut back, 1 base at V and 2 bases at J, with 6 bases in the middle. The V gene's germline CDR1 is DFQATT and CDR2 SNEGSKA (reference sequence). The CDR3 covers 13 residues. In DNA form, the CDR3 reads TGCAGTGCTAGAGGAGTAGCTGGAAACACCATATATTTT. Translation gives CSARGVAGNTIYF.

This clonotype was recorded many times. V usage is TRBV12-3 or TRBV12-4 and J usage is TRBJ1-5, with D perhaps TRBD1 (5 bases). The CDR3 length is 14 residues. The V and J ends lost 6 bases and 6 bases respectively, with 15 bases between them. The CDR3 region is CASSWTREFQPQHF. In DNA, the CDR3 is TGTGCCAGCAGCTGGACCAGGGAGTTTCAGCCCCAGCATTTT.

Ten or more counts support this clonotype. The V call is TRBV6-1, the J call TRBJ1-2; weak D call: TRBD1 (5 bases). The CDR3 length is 14 residues. Trimming took off 2 bases at V and 2 bases at J, with 9 bases between the two ends. Germline loops: CDR1 MNHNS, CDR2 SASEGT. DNA of the CDR3: TGTGCCAGCAGTGAAAGTGGGGACAACTATGGCTACACCTTC. Protein sequence: CASSESGDNYGYTF.

This clonotype has ten or more counts. The chain links TRBV5-1 to TRBJ2-7; 13 positions match TRBD2. Germline V gene sequence: CDR1 SGHRS, CDR2 YFSETQ. V shed 0 bases, J shed 10 bases, and the junction held 10 bases outside the gene matches. The CDR3 sequence is 16 residues long. The CDR3 reads CASSLVRLAGGSYQYF. The CDR3 DNA reads as TGCGCCAGCAGCTTGGTACGACTAGCGGGAGGATCGTACCAGTACTTC.

The rearrangement uses TRBV11-2 and TRBJ2-7, with 7 bases lining up with TRBD1. Germline-derived CDR1 and CDR2 are SGHAT and FQNNGV. CDR3 length equals 18 residues. The ends lost 6 bases at V and 0 bases at J; junction bases unmatched: 17. Here the CDR3 reads CASRQGGARESASYEQYF. DNA for the CDR3: TGTGCCAGCAGACAAGGGGGCGCGAGGGAATCGGCCTCCTACGAGCAGTACTTC.

The table lists this clonotype with many counts. V is TRBV4-3 and J is TRBJ1-4; D is ambiguous. Looked up from germline, CDR1 is LGHNA and CDR2 is YSLEER. This CDR3 spans 14 amino acids. Trimming shortened V by 4 bases and J by 8 bases, and 14 bases separated the two germline ends. The CDR3 region is CASSPHIAGEKLFF. The CDR3, as DNA: TGCGCCAGCAGCCCCCATATTGCGGGGGAAAAACTGTTTTTT.

This clonotype was detected many times. The chain uses TRBV2 and TRBJ2-6, with TRBD1 matching 7 bases. V dropped 6 bases and J dropped 0; count of bases not matched to a gene: 5. The CDR3 consists of 16 residues. Looked up from germline, CDR1 is SNHLY and CDR2 is FYNNEI. CDR3 residues: CASSLDRVSGANVLTF. The DNA for the CDR3 is TGTGCCAGCAGCCTAGACAGGGTCTCTGGGGCCAACGTCCTGACTTTC.

In this sample, this clonotype turned up many times. The J gene is TRBJ2-1, the V gene TRBV20-1; no reliable D call. The ends were cut back, 3 bases at V and 12 bases at J, with 18 bases in the middle. This CDR3 comprises 13 residues. CDR1 is DFQATT, CDR2 SNEGSKA, per germline (reference sequence). CDR3 DNA sequence: TGCAGTGCTAGGACTGCTCTTGCGGATTTGCAGTTCTTC. It is translated as CSARTALADLQFF.

This clonotype occurred many times. The chain recombines TRBV10-2 with TRBJ1-1, with D possibly being TRBD1 (6 bases). Germline CDR1 and CDR2: WSHSY and SAAADI. Trimming removed 3 bases from V and 3 bases from J, with 14 bases in between. The CDR3 length is 15 residues. CDR3 sequence: CASSESLGGHTEAFF. The CDR3 DNA reads TGCGCCAGCAGTGAATCATTGGGGGGGCACACTGAAGCTTTCTTT.

This clonotype was observed at least ten times. V and J are TRBV20-1 and TRBJ2-7, with D perhaps TRBD1 or TRBD2 (5 bases each). In germline, CDR1 is DFQATT, CDR2 SNEGSKA (reference sequence). This CDR3 contains 15 residues. V lost 0 bases and J 6 bases, leaving 18 bases between the germline ends. DNA of the CDR3: TGCAGTGCTAGAGACGGGGCAGGTGTGTTCGGCGAGCAGTACTTC. It yields the protein CSARDGAGVFGEQYF.

In this sample, this clonotype turned up many times. The CDR3 region is CSASRGNPSYSNQPQHF. As DNA, the CDR3 is TGCAGTGCTAGTCGAGGGAACCCCTCATATAGCAATCAGCCCCAGCATTTT. The chain couples TRBV20-1 to TRBJ1-5; D remains ambiguous. Germline values: CDR1 DFQATT, CDR2 SNEGSKA (reference sequence). Trimming stripped 3 bases from V and 0 bases from J, with 18 bases between. The CDR3 spans 17 residues.

This clonotype has only a few counts. V and J are TRBV11-1 and TRBJ2-1; perhaps TRBD2 as D (7 bases). The germline gives CDR1 SGHAT, CDR2 FQDESV (reference sequence). V was cut by 0 bases and J by 6 bases, with 15 bases left in between. There are 16 residues in the CDR3. CDR3 DNA sequence: TGTGCCAGCAGCTTAGCGGCGGGGGAGGGGGTCAATGAGCAGTTCTTC. Translated, it gives CASSLAAGEGVNEQFF.

The table lists this clonotype with many counts. This chain links TRBV20-1 with TRBJ2-1; a possible D gene is TRBD2 (5 bases). Germline CDR1 DFQATT, CDR2 SNEGSKA (reference sequence). This CDR3 is built from 15 residues. Trimming stripped 0 bases from V and 4 bases from J, with 13 bases between. This CDR3 reads CSARDVRESYNEQFF. For the CDR3, the DNA is TGCAGTGCTAGAGATGTGAGGGAGAGTTACAATGAGCAGTTCTTC.

V is TRBV5-1 and J is TRBJ2-6; TRBD2 matches 10 bases. The junction had 8 bases not matched to a gene; V was cut back by 2 bases and J by 0 bases. Germline CDR1 is SGHRS and CDR2 is YFSETQ. The CDR3 has 19 amino acids. The CDR3 sequence is CASSFRLAGAHSGANVLTF. CDR3 DNA sequence: TGCGCCAGCAGCTTCCGCCTAGCGGGGGCCCACTCTGGGGCCAACGTCCTGACTTTC.

This clonotype was seen ten or more times. The J gene is TRBJ2-5, the V gene TRBV15; unclear D gene. Germline loops: CDR1 LNHNV, CDR2 YYDKDF (reference sequence). Trimming cost V 5 bases and J 5 bases, with 21 bases left between them. CDR3 size: 16 residues. The CDR3 reads CATSYNFGTTEETQYF. CDR3 coding DNA: TGTGCCACCAGCTATAACTTTGGAACAACGGAGGAGACCCAGTACTTC.

This clonotype has ten or more counts. The rearrangement links TRBV11-1 to TRBJ2-5; 7 bases match TRBD2. Germline CDR1 is SGHAT and CDR2 is FQDESV (reference sequence). With V trimmed by 5 bases and J by 2 bases, 20 bases remained unmatched. The CDR3 is made up of 19 amino acids. The CDR3 coding sequence is TGTGCCAGCAGCCAAAACGCGGGAGCGATAGATGGTATACAAGAGACCCAGTACTTC. Its protein product is CASSQNAGAIDGIQETQYF.

This clonotype was counted between two and nine times. CDR3 amino acids: CASSPPTGTFGYTF. The CDR3 nucleotides are TGTGCCAGCAGTCCGCCGACAGGGACGTTTGGCTACACCTTC. The gene calls are TRBV6-1 and TRBJ1-2; 7 bases are shared with TRBD1. Germline CDR1 reads MNHNS; CDR2 reads SASEGT. The length of the CDR3 is 14 residues. Trimming at V came to 5 bases and at J to 7 bases, leaving 10 bases not matched to a gene.

This clonotype appeared many times. The chain employs TRBV7-2 and TRBJ2-5; tentative D call: TRBD1 (6 bases). CDR1 is SGHTA and CDR2 is FQGNSA in the germline V gene. This CDR3 region has 13 residues. Trimming took off 4 bases at V and 5 bases at J, with 11 bases between the two ends. The CDR3 DNA reads as TGTGCCAGCAGCTCCAGGGGATTGGAGACCCAGTACTTC. It specifies CASSSRGLETQYF.

This clonotype was counted at least ten times. This chain uses TRBV28 with TRBJ1-2; weak D call: TRBD1 (6 bases). Trimming took off 2 bases at V and 7 bases at J, with 11 bases between the two ends. Germline V CDR1 and CDR2: MDHEN, SYDVKM. The CDR3 runs to 13 residues. The DNA of the CDR3 is TGTGCCAGCAGTTTAAATAACAGGGCTGGCTACACCTTC. It yields the protein CASSLNNRAGYTF.

This clonotype was picked up many times. The chain recombines TRBV10-3 with TRBJ1-6; TRBD1 aligns across 11 bases. The ends lost 3 bases at V and 4 bases at J; junction bases unmatched: 8. The CDR3 sequence is 18 residues long. In germline, CDR1 is ENHRY, CDR2 SYGVKD. The CDR3 here is CAISERAGTGGYNSPLHF. Written as DNA, the CDR3 is TGTGCCATCAGTGAACGCGCCGGGACAGGGGGGTATAATTCACCCCTCCACTTT.